A single sample gave rise to the 22 T cell receptor beta chains below, sequenced in a study of blood T cell repertoires in COVID-19. The repertoire was sequenced with immunoSEQ multiplex PCR; TCRdb's copy has only in-frame clones and lacks some. This table holds about 210,000 clones, just over 85% found once. Sequenced material: peripheral blood. All receptors derive from a man between 18 and 35 years old with active or convalescent COVID-19.

The chain has TRBV5-1 and TRBJ2-2, with a tentative D call TRBD2 (6 bases). CDR3 length equals 13 residues. Trimming removed 6 bases from V and 4 bases from J, with 10 bases in between. The germline V gene encodes CDR1 SGHRS and CDR2 YFSETQ. The CDR3 spells CASMVGGTGELFF. Written as DNA, the CDR3 is TGCGCCAGCATGGTGGGAGGCACCGGGGAGCTGTTTTTT.

The chain uses TRBV6-2 or TRBV6-3 and TRBJ2-7; the D gene is possibly TRBD2 (6 bases). The CDR3 extends over 16 amino acids. Trimming cost V 0 bases and J 2 bases, with 14 bases left between them. From germline, CDR1 is MNHEY and CDR2 SVGEGT. CDR3 sequence: CASSYSIGGLPYEQYF. The CDR3 DNA reads TGTGCCAGCAGTTACTCGATAGGAGGGCTCCCCTACGAGCAGTACTTC.

This chain joins TRBV28 and TRBJ1-5, with 9 bases identical to TRBD1. The V and J ends lost 6 bases and 7 bases, in that order; junction bases with no gene match: 10. Germline loops: CDR1 MDHEN, CDR2 SYDVKM. This CDR3 region has 15 residues. The CDR3 loop reads CASRVQGARSQPQHF. CDR3 nucleotides: TGTGCCAGCAGGGTACAGGGGGCCCGAAGCCAGCCCCAGCATTTT. The whole variable domain, filled in from reference TRBV28 and TRBJ1-5, reads DVKVTQSSRYLVKRTGEKVFLECVQDMDHENMFWYRQDPGLGLRLIYFSYDVKMKEKGDIPEGYSVSREKKERFSLILESASTNQTSMYLCASRVQGARSQPQHFGDGTRLSIL.

The chain recombines TRBV30 with TRBJ1-2, with D possibly being TRBD1 (5 bases). The CDR3 covers 15 residues. The V and J ends lost 5 bases and 0 bases respectively, with 16 bases between them. In germline, CDR1 is GTSNPN, CDR2 SVGIG (reference sequence). The CDR3 DNA reads TGTGCCTGGGGGGGAGGGGCAGCCTCTAACTATGGCTACACCTTC. Translating gives CAWGGGAASNYGYTF. The whole variable domain, filled in from reference TRBV30 and TRBJ1-2, reads SQTIHQWPATLVQPVGSPLSLECTVEGTSNPNLYWYRQAAGRGLQLLFYSVGIGQISSEVPQNLSASRPQDRQFILSSKKLLLSDSGFYLCAWGGGAASNYGYTFGSGTRLTVV.

The rearrangement uses TRBV28 and TRBJ1-1, with TRBD1 identical over 8 bases. The CDR3 is 15 amino acids. Per germline, CDR1 MDHEN and CDR2 SYDVKM. J was trimmed by 4 bases and V by 4 bases; bases with no gene match: 8. CDR3 nucleotides: TGTGCCAGCAGTTCTGGGCAGGGGGCTTTCACTGAAGCTTTCTTT. Residues: CASSSGQGAFTEAFF.

The chain is built from TRBV15 and TRBJ2-7; 7 bases agree with TRBD1. CDR3 size: 13 residues. Germline loops: CDR1 LNHNV, CDR2 YYDKDF (reference sequence). Trimming at V came to 0 bases and at J to 6 bases, leaving 2 bases not matched to a gene. The CDR3, as DNA: TGTGCCACCAGCAGAGAGACAGGGCGCGAGCAGTACTTC. Translating it yields CATSRETGREQYF.

This sequence joins TRBV5-5 and TRBJ1-2; TRBD1 matches 7 bases. CDR3 length: 17 residues. Germline CDR1 is SGHKS and CDR2 is YYEKEE (reference sequence). J lost 4 bases, V lost 4 bases, and 16 bases had no gene match. The CDR3 protein is CASSLDWGRGVIYGYTF. The CDR3 bases are TGTGCCAGCAGCCTAGATTGGGGCAGGGGGGTAATCTATGGCTACACCTTC.

This rearrangement joins TRBV12-3 or TRBV12-4 to TRBJ2-7; unclear D gene. The CDR3 consists of 12 residues. The V end lost 10 bases, the J end lost 0 bases, and 10 bases lay between the germline ends. CDR3 coding DNA: TGTGCCATCACTTTGAGCTCCTACGAGCAGTACTTC. Translated, it gives CAITLSSYEQYF.

This clone appeared once. The V gene is TRBV20-1, the J gene TRBJ2-1; 8 bases are shared with TRBD2. Germline CDR1 and CDR2: DFQATT and SNEGSKA (reference sequence). This CDR3 contains 17 residues. The V and J ends lost 3 bases and 0 bases, in that order; junction bases with no gene match: 10. Here the CDR3 reads CSASGPREGRSYNEQFF. The CDR3 nucleotides are TGCAGTGCTAGTGGGCCCCGGGAGGGCCGCTCCTACAATGAGCAGTTCTTC.

The chain is built from TRBV4-3 and TRBJ2-4, with 8 bases fitting TRBD2. The CDR3 is 20 residues long. Germline values: CDR1 LGHNA, CDR2 YSLEER. V lost 0 bases to trimming and J lost 1 base; unmatched junction nucleotides: 14. CDR3 sequence: CASSQEWGYSGGLAKNIQYF. Written as DNA, the CDR3 is TGCGCCAGCAGCCAAGAGTGGGGCTACTCGGGAGGGTTGGCCAAAAACATTCAGTACTTC.

The chain is built from TRBV4-3 and TRBJ1-5; D call uncertain. The germline CDR1 and CDR2 sequences are LGHNA and YSLEER. The CDR3 is 15 amino acids. V gave up 4 bases and J gave up 4 bases, with 14 bases separating them. In nucleotides, the CDR3 is TGCGCCAGCAGCCTACGACACGTTCCTAATCAGCCCCAGCATTTT. Translating gives CASSLRHVPNQPQHF.

The genes are TRBV11-2 and TRBJ2-7; the match to TRBD2 covers 13 bases. CDR1 is SGHAT, CDR2 FQNNGV, per germline. The CDR3 length is 15 residues. With V trimmed by 5 bases and J by 4 bases, 5 bases remained unmatched. CDR3 nucleotide sequence: TGTGCCAGCAGCACCGGGACTAGCGGGATATACGAGCAGTACTTC. Translation: CASSTGTSGIYEQYF.

The chain links TRBV19 to TRBJ2-3, with 9 positions matching TRBD1. Germline assignment: CDR1 LNHDA and CDR2 SQIVND (reference sequence). This CDR3 has 16 amino acids. Trimming at V came to 5 bases and at J to 4 bases, leaving 10 bases not matched to a gene. The CDR3 loop reads CASSVGQGGGADTQYF. The CDR3 DNA reads TGTGCCAGTAGTGTGGGACAGGGTGGTGGGGCAGATACGCAGTATTTT. Complete variable domain (other parts from reference TRBV19 and TRBJ2-3): DGGITQSPKYLFRKEGQNVTLSCEQNLNHDAMYWYRQDPGQGLRLIYYSQIVNDFQKGDIAEGYSVSREKKESFPLTVTSAQKNPTAFYLCASSVGQGGGADTQYFGPGTRLTVL.

The CDR3 here is CASSILSSGSWRQYF. The CDR3 DNA reads TGTGCCAGCAGCATCCTGTCTAGCGGGAGCTGGCGGCAGTACTTC. The genes are TRBV7-2 and TRBJ2-7, with 10 positions matching TRBD2. Germline CDR1 and CDR2: SGHTA and FQGNSA. J lost 9 bases, V lost 5 bases, and 13 bases had no gene match. CDR3 length: 15 residues.

The rearrangement uses TRBV11-2 and TRBJ1-4, with a weak D call TRBD1 (5 bases). The CDR3 spans 16 residues. The V and J ends lost 4 bases and 7 bases respectively, with 19 bases between them. Germline V gene lookup returns CDR1 SGHAT and CDR2 FQNNGV. The CDR3 spells CASSWTRGWNGEKLFF. The CDR3 coding sequence is TGTGCCAGCAGCTGGACCCGGGGGTGGAACGGTGAAAAACTGTTTTTT.

This rearrangement joins TRBV3-1 (or the pseudogene TRBV3-2) to TRBJ2-1, with D unresolved. CDR3 length: 16 residues. Between the trimmed V and J ends, which lost 0 bases and 6 bases, there was a span of 15 bases. The germline V gene encodes CDR1 LGHDT and CDR2 YNNKEL (reference sequence). Here the CDR3 DNA reads TGTGCCAGCAGCCAAGATTTAGCCGATGCATTCAATGAGCAGTTCTTC. Protein product: CASSQDLADAFNEQFF.

The chain uses TRBV7-9 and TRBJ1-2; D may be TRBD1 (6 bases). The CDR3 spans 15 residues. Deletions cut 8 bases from V and 4 bases from J, with 20 bases between. The germline gives CDR1 SEHNR, CDR2 FQNEAQ (reference sequence). The CDR3 bases are TGTGCCAGCGCTTCTATACAGGGTCGGTCCTATGGCTACACCTTC. This translates into CASASIQGRSYGYTF.

As regards this clone: One end of the junction is discordant with germline, which a read error may explain. V is TRBV28 and J is TRBJ2-7; D is perhaps TRBD2 (6 bases). This CDR3 contains 10 residues. CDR1 and CDR2 (germline): MDHEN, SYDVKM. CDR3 sequence: CASGTGTPSF. The CDR3 nucleotides are TGTGCCAGCGGGACCGGGACTCCTTCGTTC.

This rearrangement joins TRBV7-9 to TRBJ2-7; D ambiguous. This CDR3 contains 13 residues. From germline, CDR1 is SEHNR and CDR2 FQNEAQ (reference sequence). V lost 1 base and J lost 7, with 11 bases in between. CDR3 sequence (DNA): TGTGCCAGCAGCTTAGGATCAGGTTGGGAGCAGTACTTC. As protein: CASSLGSGWEQYF.

This chain joins TRBV29-1 and TRBJ1-2; maybe TRBD1 (6 bases). V was cut by 7 bases and J by 2 bases, with 11 bases left in between. CDR3 length: 12 amino acids. The germline V gene encodes CDR1 SQVTM and CDR2 ANQGSEA. In DNA, the CDR3 is TGCAGCGGTTCACAGGGCAACTATGGCTACACCTTC. Protein sequence: CSGSQGNYGYTF.

This clone was observed once. The genes are TRBV29-1 and TRBJ1-6; D is unclear. V was cut by 1 base and J by 7 bases, with 14 bases left in between. CDR3 size: 15 residues. Germline values: CDR1 SQVTM, CDR2 ANQGSEA. The CDR3 loop is CSVEVTGELNSPLHF. The CDR3 region has the DNA TGCAGCGTTGAAGTCACCGGGGAGTTGAATTCACCCCTCCACTTT.

The chain has TRBV30 and TRBJ2-2, with TRBD1 identical over 8 bases. Germline CDR1 reads GTSNPN; CDR2 reads SVGIG (reference sequence). Unmatched junction bases numbered 12, after V lost 7 bases and J lost 5 bases. The CDR3 has 15 amino acids. In DNA form, the CDR3 reads TGTGCCTCACAGGGGGTGTCAGTTGAGACCGGGGAGCTGTTTTTT. Amino acids: CASQGVSVETGELFF.